Presented here are 26 T cell receptor beta chains from one specimen sequenced in a study of T cell repertoires in cytomegalovirus infection. TCRdb fed the reads into MiXCR, producing one record per CDR3 protein. The sample shows roughly 280,000 distinct CDR3 sequences, 9.1% of them seen only once. Sequenced material: PBMCs. These receptors all stem from a human donor in good health (CMV status not recorded). Some clones in this sample may be carry-over from other donors' samples.

This clonotype occurred many times. This sequence joins TRBV6-2 or TRBV6-3 and TRBJ1-5; 9 bases line up with TRBD1. V trimming: 6 bases; J trimming: 0 bases; junction bases outside the gene matches: 9. Germline assignment: CDR1 MNHEY and CDR2 SVGEGT. The CDR3 runs to 17 residues. Here the CDR3 DNA reads TGTGCCAGCAGACGAACCCCGGGACAGGGTAGCAATCAGCCCCAGCATTTT. Residues: CASRRTPGQGSNQPQHF.

Points on this clonotype: A read error may be the cause here, since a much bigger clone is one base away. The J gene is TRBJ1-1, the V gene TRBV7-6, with 8 positions matching TRBD1. The CDR3 has 13 amino acids. Germline trimming cut 3 bases from V and 10 bases from J; bases unmatched to any gene: 7. The germline V gene has CDR1 SGHVS and CDR2 FNYEAQ. The CDR3 coding sequence is TGTGCCAGCAGCTTTCAGGGGGCGGCTGTAGCTTTCTTT. As protein: CASSFQGAAVAFF.

This rearrangement joins TRBV12-3 or TRBV12-4 to TRBJ1-1; D unclear. The CDR3 sequence is 12 residues long. V was pared by 5 bases and J by 5 bases, with 9 bases between. CDR3: CASSPRLTEAFF. In nucleotides, the CDR3 is TGTGCCAGCAGTCCCCGGTTGACTGAAGCTTTCTTT.

This clonotype was seen a handful of times. J is TRBJ2-7 and V is TRBV7-2; D is undetermined. The CDR3 spans 12 residues. The germline gives CDR1 SGHTA, CDR2 FQGNSA. The V end lost 3 bases, the J end lost 2 bases, and 5 bases lay between the germline ends. Written as DNA, the CDR3 is TGTGCCAGCAGCTTTTCTGCCTACGAGCAGTACTTC. Protein product: CASSFSAYEQYF.

This clonotype showed up just a few times. This chain connects TRBV12-3 or TRBV12-4 to TRBJ1-1; perhaps TRBD1 as D (5 bases). This CDR3 is 11 amino acids long. The germline V and J ends were trimmed by 8 bases and 11 bases, with 15 bases remaining between them. This CDR3 is CASGGSGPAFF. CDR3 bases: TGTGCCAGCGGGGGATCCGGACCGGCTTTCTTT.

The chain carries TRBV20-1 and TRBJ1-3, with D perhaps TRBD1 (5 bases). This CDR3 has 14 amino acids. Germline V gene lookup returns CDR1 DFQATT and CDR2 SNEGSKA (reference sequence). V was pared by 6 bases and J by 0 bases, with 12 bases between. The CDR3 DNA reads as TGCAGTGCCGGGACCGCGAGCTCTGGAAACACCATATATTTT. Its protein product is CSAGTASSGNTIYF.

Here the CDR3 DNA reads TGTGCCAGCAGGGACAAATATCAGCCCCAGCATTTT. This sequence encodes CASRDKYQPQHF. This chain joins TRBV11-2 and TRBJ1-5, with D possibly TRBD1 on 5 matching bases. This CDR3 comprises 12 residues. CDR1 and CDR2 (germline): SGHAT, FQNNGV. Trimming left V 6 bases short and J 5 bases short, with 8 bases between.

This clonotype was seen repeatedly, ten times or more. This sequence joins TRBV7-2 and TRBJ2-3; TRBD2 aligns across 12 bases. The CDR3 is made up of 17 amino acids. CDR1 and CDR2 from the germline V gene are SGHTA and FQGNSA. The V gene end was trimmed by 1 base and the J gene end by 1 base; junction bases not matched to a gene: 3. CDR3 residues: CASSLVSSGGGTDTQYF. In DNA, the CDR3 is TGTGCCAGCAGCTTAGTTTCTAGCGGGGGGGGCACAGATACGCAGTATTTT.

The gene calls are TRBV14 and TRBJ2-7; D unresolved. V lost 4 bases to trimming and J lost 0 bases, with 10 bases between them. CDR1 is SGHDN, CDR2 FVKESK, per germline. The CDR3 sequence is 14 residues long. The CDR3 loop reads CASSPRGYSYEQYF. The DNA of the CDR3 is TGTGCCAGCAGCCCTCGTGGGTACTCCTACGAGCAGTACTTC. The complete variable domain, with remaining parts taken from reference TRBV14 and TRBJ2-7, reads EAGVTQFPSHSVIEKGQTVTLRCDPISGHDNLYWYRRVMGKEIKFLLHFVKESKQDESGMPNNRFLAERTGGTYSTLKVQPAELEDSGVYFCASSPRGYSYEQYFGPGTRLTVT.

This clonotype has at least ten counts. V gene TRBV7-2 combines with J gene TRBJ2-5; tentatively, D is TRBD1 (6 bases). The V end was cut by 1 base, the J end by 4 bases, with 7 bases between. The germline gives CDR1 SGHTA, CDR2 FQGNSA. The CDR3 has 13 residues. The CDR3 loop is CASSLVGGETQYF. Here the CDR3 DNA reads TGTGCCAGCAGCTTAGTAGGGGGAGAGACCCAGTACTTC.

There are many counts of this clonotype. This CDR3 reads CASSLARSTDTQYF. In nucleotides, the CDR3 is TGTGCCAGCAGCTTAGCGAGAAGCACAGATACGCAGTATTTT. V is TRBV7-2 and J is TRBJ2-3; D uncertain. The CDR3 contains 14 residues. V gave up 0 bases and J gave up 0 bases, with 4 bases separating them. Germline CDR1 SGHTA, CDR2 FQGNSA.

This clonotype was seen ten or more times. This chain uses TRBV7-6 with TRBJ2-5, with D possibly being TRBD1 (7 bases). Looked up from germline, CDR1 is SGHVS and CDR2 is FNYEAQ. This CDR3 region has 15 residues. V was clipped by 7 bases and J by 2 bases, with 17 bases between them. The CDR3 region is CASIRGRGGQETQYF. The CDR3 DNA reads as TGTGCCAGCATAAGGGGGCGGGGAGGTCAAGAGACCCAGTACTTC.

In its sample, this clonotype was seen many times. This sequence joins TRBV11-2 and TRBJ2-6; tentative D call: TRBD2 (5 bases). Looked up from germline, CDR1 is SGHAT and CDR2 is FQNNGV. The CDR3 is 17 amino acids. V lost 5 bases and J 5 bases, leaving 19 bases between the germline ends. The CDR3 nucleotides are TGTGCCAGCAGCCCCCGTAATTTGGTCGGGAGGGCCAACGTCCTGACTTTC. Residues: CASSPRNLVGRANVLTF.

Only a few counts were recorded for this clonotype. The J gene is TRBJ2-1, the V gene TRBV5-5, with TRBD1 as a possible D gene (6 bases). V lost 5 bases to trimming and J lost 8 bases, with 20 bases between them. Germline-derived CDR1 and CDR2 are SGHKS and YYEKEE (reference sequence). The length of the CDR3 is 15 residues. The CDR3 protein is CASRNQLDRNYEQFF. CDR3 nucleotides: TGTGCCAGCAGGAACCAACTCGACAGGAACTATGAGCAGTTCTTC.

This clonotype has ten or more counts. The CDR3: CASSLWGSGDTGELFF. The DNA for the CDR3 is TGTGCCAGCAGTTTGTGGGGGAGTGGGGACACCGGGGAGCTGTTTTTT. The chain links TRBV12-3 or TRBV12-4 to TRBJ2-2; D could derive from TRBD1 or TRBD2 (5 bases each). Trimming took 3 bases from V and 3 from J, leaving 14 bases between them. The CDR3 contains 16 residues.

In its sample, this clonotype was seen a few times. This chain connects TRBV6-6 to TRBJ1-1; 8 bases map to TRBD1. The CDR3 runs to 14 residues. V shed 5 bases and J 6 bases; nucleotides not matched to a gene: 8. The germline V gene encodes CDR1 MNHNY and CDR2 SVGAGI (reference sequence). The CDR3 DNA follows: TGTGCCAGCAGTCCCGGGACAGGCAGGCCTGAAGCTTTCTTT. Translating gives CASSPGTGRPEAFF.

The V gene is TRBV5-1, the J gene TRBJ2-1, with TRBD1 matching 10 bases. This CDR3 is 16 amino acids long. With V trimmed by 3 bases and J by 5 bases, 8 bases remained unmatched. Germline V CDR1 and CDR2: SGHRS, YFSETQ. The CDR3 DNA sequence: TGCGCCAGCAGCTGGGTTGACAGGGGGCCGAACAATGAGCAGTTCTTC. Its protein is CASSWVDRGPNNEQFF.

The V and J genes are TRBV3-1 and TRBJ2-1; D gene uncertain. Germline V lookup: CDR1 LGHDT, CDR2 YNNKEL (reference sequence). Trimming shortened V by 0 bases and J by 0 bases, and 9 bases separated the two germline ends. There are 16 residues in the CDR3. In DNA, the CDR3 is TGTGCCAGCAGCCAAGATCCATCGACCTCCTACAATGAGCAGTTCTTC. It yields the protein CASSQDPSTSYNEQFF.

In its sample, this clonotype was seen a few times. The V call is TRBV11-1, the J call TRBJ1-6, with TRBD1 as a possible D gene (5 bases). V lost 0 bases to trimming and J lost 6 bases, with 9 bases between them. CDR3 size: 15 residues. The germline gives CDR1 SGHAT, CDR2 FQDESV (reference sequence). As DNA, the CDR3 is TGTGCCAGCAGCTTAGCTGGGGCCCCTAATTCACCCCTCCACTTT. It specifies CASSLAGAPNSPLHF.

In its sample, this clonotype was seen many times. The chain carries TRBV7-2 and TRBJ2-3; unclear D gene. From germline, CDR1 is SGHTA and CDR2 FQGNSA. The CDR3 has 14 residues. With 5 bases removed from V and 2 bases from J, the gap between germline ends came to 11 bases. CDR3 sequence reads: CASSDLINTDTQYF. The CDR3 bases are TGTGCCAGCAGCGACCTGATCAACACAGATACGCAGTATTTT.

This clonotype has at least ten counts. CDR3 amino acids: CASSLAFRSNYGYTF. CDR3 sequence (DNA): TGTGCCAGCAGCTTAGCGTTCCGATCTAACTATGGCTACACCTTC. V gene TRBV7-2 combines with J gene TRBJ1-2; D remains ambiguous. The germline gives CDR1 SGHTA, CDR2 FQGNSA. With 0 bases removed from V and 0 bases from J, the gap between germline ends came to 8 bases. CDR3 length: 15 amino acids.

This clonotype was detected ten times or more. This chain joins TRBV7-3 and TRBJ2-1; 8 bases are a match to TRBD2. V shed 4 bases, J shed 7 bases, and the junction held 9 bases outside the gene matches. In germline, CDR1 is SGHTA, CDR2 FQGTGA. This CDR3 region has 15 residues. The CDR3 is CASSSRGGLINEQFF. CDR3 DNA sequence: TGTGCCAGCAGCTCCCGGGGGGGCCTGATAAATGAGCAGTTCTTC. The full variable domain, completed using reference TRBV7-3 and TRBJ2-1, is GAGVSQTPSNKVTEKGKYVELRCDPISGHTALYWYRQSLGQGPEFLIYFQGTGAADDSGLPNDRFFAVRPEGSVSTLKIQRTERGDSAVYLCASSSRGGLINEQFFGPGTRLTVL.

Regarding this clonotype: A clone one base away is much larger, so this may be a read error. This chain uses TRBV7-2 with TRBJ2-1; 12 bases align to TRBD2. With V trimmed by 0 bases and J by 13 bases, 10 bases remained unmatched. The germline CDR1 and CDR2 sequences are SGHTA and FQGNSA. The CDR3 extends over 16 amino acids. The CDR3 nucleotides read TGTGCCAGCAGCTTAGCCGTGACTAGCGGGAGACCCAACCAGTTCTTC. Translation gives CASSLAVTSGRPNQFF.

This clonotype appeared many times. The chain combines TRBV18 with TRBJ1-5; D possibly corresponds to TRBD1 (6 bases). The CDR3 is 13 residues long. Germline-derived CDR1 and CDR2 are KGHSH and LQKENI. V dropped 6 bases and J dropped 10 bases, with 16 bases sitting between them. The CDR3 loop is CASSQNRDTPQHF. In DNA, the CDR3 is TGTGCCAGCTCTCAAAACCGGGACACTCCCCAGCATTTT.

In its sample, this clonotype was seen many times. The chain uses TRBV7-2 and TRBJ2-3; either TRBD1 or TRBD2 may supply D (5 bases each). Between the trimmed V and J ends, which lost 0 bases and 3 bases, there was a span of 16 bases. There are 17 residues in the CDR3. In germline, CDR1 is SGHTA, CDR2 FQGNSA. CDR3 bases: TGTGCCAGCAGCTTAGCGGCAGGGACGGTGAGGACAGATACGCAGTATTTT. It yields the protein CASSLAAGTVRTDTQYF.

This clonotype was recorded many times. Written as DNA, the CDR3 is TGTGCCAGCAGTAATCGGGACACCGGGGAGCTGTTTTTT. Amino acid sequence: CASSNRDTGELFF. The chain uses TRBV12-3 or TRBV12-4 and TRBJ2-2; the D is unclear. Trimming shortened V by 5 bases and J by 3 bases, and 7 bases separated the two germline ends. This CDR3 contains 13 residues.